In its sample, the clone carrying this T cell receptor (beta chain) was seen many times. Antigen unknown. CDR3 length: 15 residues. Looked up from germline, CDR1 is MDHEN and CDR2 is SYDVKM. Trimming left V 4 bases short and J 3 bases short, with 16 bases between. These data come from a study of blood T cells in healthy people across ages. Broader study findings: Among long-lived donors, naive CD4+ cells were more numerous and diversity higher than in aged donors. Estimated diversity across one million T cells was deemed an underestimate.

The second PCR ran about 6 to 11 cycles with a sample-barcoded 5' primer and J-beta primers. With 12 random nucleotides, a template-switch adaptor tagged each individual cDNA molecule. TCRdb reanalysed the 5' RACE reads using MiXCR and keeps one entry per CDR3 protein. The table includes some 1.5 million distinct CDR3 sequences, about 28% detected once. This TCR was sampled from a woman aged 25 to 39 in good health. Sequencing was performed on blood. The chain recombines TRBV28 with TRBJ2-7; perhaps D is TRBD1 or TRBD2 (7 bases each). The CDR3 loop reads CASSSQGRGYYEQYF. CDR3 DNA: TGTGCCAGCAGTTCACAGGGGCGGGGGTACTACGAGCAGTACTTC.